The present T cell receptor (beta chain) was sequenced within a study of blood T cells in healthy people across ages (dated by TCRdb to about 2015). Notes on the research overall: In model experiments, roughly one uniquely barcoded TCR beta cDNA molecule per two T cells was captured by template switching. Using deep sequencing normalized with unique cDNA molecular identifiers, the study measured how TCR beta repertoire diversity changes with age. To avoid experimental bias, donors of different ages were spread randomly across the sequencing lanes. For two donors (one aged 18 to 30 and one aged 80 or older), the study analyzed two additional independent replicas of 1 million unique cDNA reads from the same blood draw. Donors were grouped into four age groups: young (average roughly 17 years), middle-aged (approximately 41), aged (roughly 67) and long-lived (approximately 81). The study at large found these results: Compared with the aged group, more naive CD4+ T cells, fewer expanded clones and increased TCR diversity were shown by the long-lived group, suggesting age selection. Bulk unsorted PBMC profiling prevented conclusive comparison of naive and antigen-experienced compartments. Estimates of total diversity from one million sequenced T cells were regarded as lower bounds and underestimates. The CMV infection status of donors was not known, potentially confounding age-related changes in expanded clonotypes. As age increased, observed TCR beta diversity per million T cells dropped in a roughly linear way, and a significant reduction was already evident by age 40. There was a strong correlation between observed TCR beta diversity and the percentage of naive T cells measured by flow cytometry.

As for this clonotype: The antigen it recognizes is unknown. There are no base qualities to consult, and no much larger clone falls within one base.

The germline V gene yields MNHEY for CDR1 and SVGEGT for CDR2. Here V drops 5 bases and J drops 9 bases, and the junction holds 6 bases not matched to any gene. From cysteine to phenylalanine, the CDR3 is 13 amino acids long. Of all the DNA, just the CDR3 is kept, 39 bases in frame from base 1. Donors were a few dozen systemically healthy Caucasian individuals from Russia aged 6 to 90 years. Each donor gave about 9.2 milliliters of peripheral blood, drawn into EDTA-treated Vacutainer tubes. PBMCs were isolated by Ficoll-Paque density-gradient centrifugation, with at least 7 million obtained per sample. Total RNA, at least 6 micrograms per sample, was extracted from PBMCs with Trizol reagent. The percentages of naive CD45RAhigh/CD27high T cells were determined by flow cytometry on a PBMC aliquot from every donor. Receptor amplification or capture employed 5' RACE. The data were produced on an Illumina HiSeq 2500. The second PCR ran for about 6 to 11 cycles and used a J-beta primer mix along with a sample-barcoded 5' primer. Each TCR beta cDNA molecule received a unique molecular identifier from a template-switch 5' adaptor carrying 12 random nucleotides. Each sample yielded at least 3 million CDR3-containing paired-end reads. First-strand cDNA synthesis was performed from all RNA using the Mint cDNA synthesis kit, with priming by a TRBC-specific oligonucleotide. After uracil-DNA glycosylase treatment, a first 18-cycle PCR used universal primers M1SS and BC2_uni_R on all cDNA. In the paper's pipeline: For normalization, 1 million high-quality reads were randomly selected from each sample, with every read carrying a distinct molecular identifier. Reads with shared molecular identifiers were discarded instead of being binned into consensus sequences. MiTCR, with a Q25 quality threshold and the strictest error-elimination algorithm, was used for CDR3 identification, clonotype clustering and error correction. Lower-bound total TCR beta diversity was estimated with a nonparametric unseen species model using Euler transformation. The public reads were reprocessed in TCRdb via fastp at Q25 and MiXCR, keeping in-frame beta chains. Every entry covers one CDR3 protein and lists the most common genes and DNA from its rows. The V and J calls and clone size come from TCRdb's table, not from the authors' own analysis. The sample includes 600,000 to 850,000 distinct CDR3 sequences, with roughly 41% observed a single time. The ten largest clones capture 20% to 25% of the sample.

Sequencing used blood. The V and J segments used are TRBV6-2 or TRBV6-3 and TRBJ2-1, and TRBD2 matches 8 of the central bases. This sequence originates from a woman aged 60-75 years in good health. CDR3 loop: CASSAPGGTEQFF. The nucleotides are TGTGCCAGCAGTGCCCCGGGGGGGACTGAGCAGTTCTTC.